The 2 T cell receptor beta chains below were found in one sample sequenced in a study of T cell responses to AZD1222 COVID-19 vaccine. Profiling relied on immunoSEQ multiplex PCR, and the TCRdb table lists in-frame clones only, not all of them. The sample lists 120,000 to 150,000 clones, about 90% occurring once. The specimen was peripheral blood, collected 28 days after the second dose of the MenACWY control vaccine. These receptors all come from an adult who received the MenACWY meningococcal vaccine as a control.

J is TRBJ2-7 and V is TRBV5-1, with 8 bases aligning to TRBD2. The trim removed 1 base at V and 3 bases at J, leaving 9 bases unmatched. This CDR3 spans 16 amino acids. CDR1 is SGHRS, CDR2 YFSETQ, per germline. CDR3 residues: CASSLTRGGEYYEQYF. CDR3 nucleotides: TGCGCCAGCAGCTTGACCCGGGGGGGTGAGTACTACGAGCAGTACTTC.

J is TRBJ2-1 and V is TRBV24-1, with 9 bases aligning to TRBD1. CDR3 length: 16 amino acids. The germline CDR1 and CDR2 sequences are KGHDR and SFDVKD. J lost 6 bases, V lost 4 bases, and 9 bases had no gene match. DNA for the CDR3: TGTGCCACCAGTGACTCCGGGACAGGGCTACCCAATGAGCAGTTCTTC. This gives the protein CATSDSGTGLPNEQFF.